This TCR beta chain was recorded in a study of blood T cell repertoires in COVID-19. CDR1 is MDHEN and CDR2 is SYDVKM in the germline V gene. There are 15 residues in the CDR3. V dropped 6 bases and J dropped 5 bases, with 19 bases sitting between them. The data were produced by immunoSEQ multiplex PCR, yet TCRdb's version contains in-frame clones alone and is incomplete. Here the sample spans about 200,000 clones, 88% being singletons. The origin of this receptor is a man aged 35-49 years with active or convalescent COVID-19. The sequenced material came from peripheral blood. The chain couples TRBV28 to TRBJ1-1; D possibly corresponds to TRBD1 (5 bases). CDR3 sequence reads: CASSGPGARRTEAFF. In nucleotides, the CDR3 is TGTGCCAGCAGCGGTCCTGGGGCCCGTCGGACTGAAGCTTTCTTT.